In this sample, the clone carrying this T cell receptor beta chain turned up many times. Trimming cost V 7 bases and J 7 bases; bases outside gene matches: 6. This CDR3 comprises 14 residues. Germline assignment: CDR1 SNHLY and CDR2 FYNNEI. The data belong to a study of metastatic and nonmetastatic thyroid tumors. Thyroid surgery had not been preceded by any treatment in any patient. TCRdb re-called the PCR reads via MiXCR. The table records 35,000 to 45,000 clones, 9% to 14% of them present only once. This chain joins TRBV2 and TRBJ1-4, with 10 bases aligning to TRBD1. The receptor was derived from a male donor with papillary thyroid cancer or a benign thyroid nodule (not recorded which). Some clones in this sample may be carry-over from other donors' samples. Sequencing was performed on blood. This chain's CDR3 is CASKRTGGLEKLFF. CDR3 in DNA: TGTGCCAGCAAAAGGACAGGGGGTCTTGAAAAACTGTTTTTT.